These T cell receptor beta chains were read from a single sample in a study of T cells in localized non-small cell lung cancer. Here immunoSEQ multiplex PCR was the method, and the copy in TCRdb shows in-frame clones only, minus some. Seen here are tens of thousands of clones, around 83% observed once, and the top ten hold more than 2%. The input for sequencing was PBMCs, taken before any cancer treatment. The receptors stem from a man aged 40 to 70 with stage II lung adenocarcinoma. The CDR3 runs from the conserved cysteine through the conserved F or W.

j_gene | v_gene | CDR3aa
TRBJ2-1 | TRBV30 | CALTLSFTGRGYNEQFF
TRBJ1-4 | TRBV5-1 | CASSLGTGLLEKLFF
TRBJ2-5 | TRBV6-5 | CASSYSALNQETQYF
TRBJ2-5 | TRBV5-4 | CASSLFRTGSETQYF
TRBJ1-2 | TRBV10-3 | CAITWDREAGYTF
TRBJ1-4 | TRBV11-2 | CASSLFVGEKLFF
TRBJ2-1 | TRBV6-5 | CASSPSSGGYNEQFF
TRBJ1-2 | TRBV6-1 | CASTSGGYGYTF
TRBJ2-2 | TRBV6-1 | CASPGRDRSRGELFF
TRBJ2-5 | TRBV11-2 | CASRSGVGGGYQETQYF
TRBJ2-1 | TRBV6-1 | CASSDLFARGGLKNEQFF
TRBJ1-2 | TRBV2 | CASSGAGPRGSGYTF
TRBJ2-3 | TRBV10-3 | CAVTDTDTQYF
TRBJ1-3 | TRBV6-5 | CASRRRTGPGNTIYF
TRBJ1-1 | TRBV19 | CASSSAGGLDTEAFF
TRBJ1-2 | TRBV28 | CASSLYRSRGYTF
TRBJ2-3 | TRBV2 | CASRASGGSTDTQYF
TRBJ1-2 | TRBV5-6 | CASSPQVFYGYTF
TRBJ1-1 | TRBV11-2 | CASSLGGGRRRNTEAFF
TRBJ2-3 | TRBV28 | CASSSYLGGPGADTQYF
TRBJ2-5 | TRBV15 | CATSRDRDGGGGETQYF
TRBJ1-1 | TRBV6-5 | CASRRGGGENTEAFF
TRBJ2-7 | TRBV6-5 | CASSYSRGYEQYF
TRBJ2-1 | TRBV19 | CASSMLSGTGANNEQFF
TRBJ2-1 | TRBV7-3 | CASSLAGGYNEQFF
TRBJ2-3 | TRBV19 | CATRRGPTDTQYF
TRBJ1-1 | TRBV5-8 | CASSLAKNTEAFF
TRBJ1-2 | TRBV15 | CATSRDRVALYGYTF
TRBJ1-2 | TRBV7-8 | CASSLAQLWDRAGGYTF
TRBJ2-1 | TRBV11-3 | CASSPSGATYNEQFF
TRBJ2-1 | TRBV5-4 | CASSFETGGSFF
TRBJ2-5 | TRBV6-5 | CASRPRGETQYF
TRBJ2-1 | TRBV14 | CASSRRGLSYNEQFF
TRBJ1-2 | TRBV6-1 | CASRAGTGDGYTF
TRBJ1-4 | TRBV11-2 | CASRRQTGLNEKLFF
TRBJ1-5 | TRBV28 | CASKRSNQPQHF
TRBJ2-6 | TRBV14 | CASSLRTGWGSGANVLTF
TRBJ1-1 | TRBV7-8 | CASSLQGRDTEAFF
TRBJ1-5 | TRBV5-6 | CASSWGYSNQPQHF
TRBJ1-1 | TRBV7-9 | CASSSGQGFNTEAFF
TRBJ1-4 | TRBV6-1 | CASSPPGWGNEKLFF
TRBJ1-1 | TRBV12-5 | CASGFTGRMNTEAFF
TRBJ1-5 | TRBV2 | CASSEQHNQPQHF
TRBJ1-2 | TRBV5-4 | CASSLVQGYGYTF
TRBJ2-2 | TRBV10-3 | CAISESRNLHDGPNTGELFF
TRBJ2-1 | TRBV29-1 | CSVVDWVMEVWSDEQFF
TRBJ1-2 | TRBV7-8 | CASSLAFGGTGGYTF
TRBJ1-4 | TRBV5-6 | CASSFGHAATNEKLFF
TRBJ2-5 | TRBV5-8 | CASSYHRGERGETQYF
TRBJ2-1 | TRBV2 | CASSGKSGGAYNEQFF
TRBJ1-2 | TRBV4-1 | CASSQDEGWGYGYTF
TRBJ2-6 | TRBV7-6 | CASSPRGGAGANVLTF
TRBJ1-4 | TRBV27 | CASSLGGSGIEKLFF
TRBJ2-7 | TRBV9 | CASSVPSGGPREQYF
TRBJ2-5 | TRBV6-6 | CASSSIAGGGETQYF